The 11 T cell receptor beta chains listed next were all sequenced from one sample in a study of CD8 T cells in ankylosing spondylitis. In TCRdb, the 5' RACE reads were re-called with MiXCR into one record per CDR3 protein. Among under 300,000 distinct CDR3 sequences listed, under 20% were seen once. Sequencing input: blood, either unsorted or a sorted T cell fraction (not recorded which). Receptors originate from a male donor with ankylosing spondylitis or in good health (not recorded which).

The table lists this clonotype with many counts. The CDR3 here is CATSIGTILSTDTQYF. The CDR3 DNA sequence: TGTGCCACCAGCATAGGGACTATCTTGAGCACAGATACGCAGTATTTT. V is TRBV15 and J is TRBJ2-3; 7 bases are shared with TRBD2. In germline, CDR1 is LNHNV, CDR2 YYDKDF (reference sequence). After removal of 4 bases from V and 0 bases from J, the junction contained 7 bases not matched to a gene. This CDR3 contains 16 residues.

This clonotype was detected only a few times. V usage is TRBV29-1 and J usage is TRBJ2-7; 11 bases map to TRBD2. The CDR3 contains 14 residues. The ends lost 2 bases at V and 1 base at J; junction bases unmatched: 1. Germline CDR1 is SQVTM and CDR2 is ANQGSEA. Written as DNA, the CDR3 is TGCAGCGTTGAATTAGCGGGAGGGTCCTACGAGCAGTACTTC. This gives the protein CSVELAGGSYEQYF.

The rearrangement links TRBV7-3 to TRBJ1-6; 9 bases match TRBD1. CDR1 and CDR2 from the germline V gene are SGHTA and FQGTGA. The CDR3 consists of 16 residues. V lost 5 bases to trimming and J lost 8 bases; unmatched junction nucleotides: 10. CDR3 region: CASSRSPGQGDSPLHF. The DNA for the CDR3 is TGTGCCAGCAGCCGATCACCGGGACAGGGCGATTCACCCCTCCACTTT.

This clonotype has more than one count but fewer than ten. V gene TRBV3-1 combines with J gene TRBJ1-2; D remains ambiguous. The germline CDR1 and CDR2 sequences are LGHDT and YNNKEL (reference sequence). The CDR3 consists of 18 residues. The germline V and J ends were trimmed by 2 bases and 4 bases, with 23 bases remaining between them. The CDR3 here is CASSQLPQDLPSPYGYTF. CDR3 sequence (DNA): TGTGCCAGCAGCCAATTGCCTCAAGATTTACCCTCGCCCTATGGCTACACCTTC.

The chain uses TRBV30 and TRBJ2-3; D is undetermined. This CDR3 has 12 amino acids. V lost 3 bases to trimming and J lost 2 bases, with 6 bases between them. Germline CDR1 reads GTSNPN; CDR2 reads SVGIG (reference sequence). CDR3 nucleotides: TGTGCCTGGAGCGGACCCACAGATACGCAGTATTTT. Amino acids: CAWSGPTDTQYF.

The sample holds a few counts of this clonotype. V usage is TRBV24-1 and J usage is TRBJ2-1, with D possibly TRBD2 on 6 matching bases. Germline lookup yields CDR1 KGHDR and CDR2 SFDVKD. The V end lost 8 bases, the J end lost 10 bases, and 17 bases lay between the germline ends. The CDR3 extends over 13 amino acids. The CDR3 is CATKGTGSGEQFF. The DNA of the CDR3 is TGTGCCACCAAAGGGACTGGCTCCGGGGAGCAGTTCTTC.

This clonotype was recorded many times. The genes are TRBV5-1 and TRBJ2-7, with 7 bases matching TRBD1. Trimming took 0 bases from V and 4 from J; bases not matched to a gene: 1. Per germline, CDR1 SGHRS and CDR2 YFSETQ. CDR3 size: 13 residues. The CDR3 reads CASSLGGQYEQYF. DNA of the CDR3: TGCGCCAGCAGCTTGGGGGGACAGTACGAGCAGTACTTC.

This clonotype was detected a few times. The genes are TRBV12-3 or TRBV12-4 and TRBJ2-2; no clear D gene. There are 15 residues in the CDR3. V shed 3 bases and J shed 2 bases, with 10 bases lying between them. CDR3 DNA: TGTGCCAGCAGTTTGGTCCCCCAAAACACCGGGGAGCTGTTTTTT. It yields the protein CASSLVPQNTGELFF.

The V call is TRBV29-1, the J call TRBJ1-1, with 8 bases aligning to TRBD1. V dropped 4 bases and J dropped 1; count of bases not matched to a gene: 17. Germline V gives CDR1 SQVTM, CDR2 ANQGSEA. The CDR3 runs to 18 residues. The CDR3 nucleotides read TGCAGCGTTGGTCTGACAGGGGTCGAATTTGTGGGGAACACTGAAGCTTTCTTT. Protein sequence: CSVGLTGVEFVGNTEAFF.

The sample holds a few counts of this clonotype. The chain combines TRBV11-1 with TRBJ1-1, with D perhaps matching TRBD1 (5 bases). V dropped 0 bases and J dropped 1 base, with 9 bases sitting between them. The V gene's germline CDR1 is SGHAT and CDR2 FQDESV (reference sequence). This CDR3 comprises 15 residues. The CDR3 DNA reads as TGTGCCAGCAGCTTAGCGCAGGGTACGAACACTGAAGCTTTCTTT. This codes for CASSLAQGTNTEAFF.

The chain employs TRBV4-1 and TRBJ2-3, with TRBD2 as a possible D gene (7 bases). Germline V gene lookup returns CDR1 MGHRA and CDR2 YSYEKL. CDR3 size: 20 residues. V was clipped by 4 bases and J by 2 bases, with 28 bases between them. The chain's CDR3 is CASSLWEGGVPYSPTDTQYF. DNA for the CDR3: TGCGCCAGCAGCCTCTGGGAGGGGGGAGTCCCTTACTCCCCCACAGATACGCAGTATTTT.